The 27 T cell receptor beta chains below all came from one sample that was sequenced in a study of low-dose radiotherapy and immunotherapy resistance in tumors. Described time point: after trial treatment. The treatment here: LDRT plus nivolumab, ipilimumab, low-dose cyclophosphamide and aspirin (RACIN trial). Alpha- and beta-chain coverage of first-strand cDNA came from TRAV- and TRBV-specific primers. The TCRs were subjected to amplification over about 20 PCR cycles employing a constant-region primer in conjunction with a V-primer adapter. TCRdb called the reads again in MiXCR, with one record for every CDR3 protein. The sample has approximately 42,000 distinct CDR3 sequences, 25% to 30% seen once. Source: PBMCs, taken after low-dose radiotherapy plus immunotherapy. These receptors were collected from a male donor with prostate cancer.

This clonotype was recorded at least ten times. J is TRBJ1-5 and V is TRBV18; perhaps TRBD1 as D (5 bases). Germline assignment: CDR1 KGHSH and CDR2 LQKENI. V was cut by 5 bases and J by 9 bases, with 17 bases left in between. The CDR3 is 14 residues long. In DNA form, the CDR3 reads TGTGCCAGCTCAAATGGACGGGACCCTGGGCCCCAGCATTTT. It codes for CASSNGRDPGPQHF.

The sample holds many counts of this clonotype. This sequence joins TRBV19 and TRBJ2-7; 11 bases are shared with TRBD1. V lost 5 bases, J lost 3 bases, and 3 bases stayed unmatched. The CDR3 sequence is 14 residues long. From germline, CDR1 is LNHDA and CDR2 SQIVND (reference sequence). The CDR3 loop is CASSGQGANYEQYF. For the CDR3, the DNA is TGTGCCAGTAGTGGACAGGGGGCTAACTACGAGCAGTACTTC.

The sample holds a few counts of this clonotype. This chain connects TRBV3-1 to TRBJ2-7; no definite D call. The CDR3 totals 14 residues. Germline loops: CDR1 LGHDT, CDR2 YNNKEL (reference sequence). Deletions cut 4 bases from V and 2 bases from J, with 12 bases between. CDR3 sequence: CASSPRRAPYEQYF. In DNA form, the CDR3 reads TGTGCCAGCAGCCCACGACGGGCCCCCTACGAGCAGTACTTC.

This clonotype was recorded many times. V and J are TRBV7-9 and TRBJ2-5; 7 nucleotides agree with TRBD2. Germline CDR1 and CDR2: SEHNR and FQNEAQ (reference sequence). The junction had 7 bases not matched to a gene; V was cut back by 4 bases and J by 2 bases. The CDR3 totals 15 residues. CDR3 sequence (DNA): TGTGCCAGCAGCTGGGAGGGGAAGGGGCAAGAGACCCAGTACTTC. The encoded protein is CASSWEGKGQETQYF.

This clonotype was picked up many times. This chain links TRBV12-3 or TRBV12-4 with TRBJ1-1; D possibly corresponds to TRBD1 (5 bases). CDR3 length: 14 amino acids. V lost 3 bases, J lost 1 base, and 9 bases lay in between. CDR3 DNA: TGTGCCAGCAGTTTTCGTCAGGGGAACACTGAAGCTTTCTTT. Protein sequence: CASSFRQGNTEAFF.

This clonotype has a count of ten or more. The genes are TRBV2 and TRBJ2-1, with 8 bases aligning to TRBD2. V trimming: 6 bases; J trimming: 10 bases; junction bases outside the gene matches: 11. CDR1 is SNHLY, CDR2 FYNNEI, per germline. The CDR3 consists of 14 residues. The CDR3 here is CASRRPSGSGEQFF. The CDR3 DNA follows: TGTGCCAGCAGACGGCCCAGCGGGAGTGGGGAGCAGTTCTTC.

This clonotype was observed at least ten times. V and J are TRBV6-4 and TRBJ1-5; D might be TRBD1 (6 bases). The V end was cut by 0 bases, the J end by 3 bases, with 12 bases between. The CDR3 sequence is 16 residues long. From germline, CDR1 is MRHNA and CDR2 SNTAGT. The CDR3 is CASSDSQTGNNQPQHF. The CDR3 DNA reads TGTGCCAGCAGTGACTCACAAACAGGGAACAATCAGCCCCAGCATTTT.

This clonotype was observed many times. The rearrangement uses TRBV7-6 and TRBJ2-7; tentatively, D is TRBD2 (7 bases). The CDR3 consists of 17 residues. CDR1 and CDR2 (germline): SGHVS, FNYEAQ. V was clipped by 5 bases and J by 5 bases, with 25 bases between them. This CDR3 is CASSMTGPLAQGNEQYF. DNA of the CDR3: TGTGCCAGCAGCATGACAGGCCCACTAGCGCAAGGGAACGAGCAGTACTTC.

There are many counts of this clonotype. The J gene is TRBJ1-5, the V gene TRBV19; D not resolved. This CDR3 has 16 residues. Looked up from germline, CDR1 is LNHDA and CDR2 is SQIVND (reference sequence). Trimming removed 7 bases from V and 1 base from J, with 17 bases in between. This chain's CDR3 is CASNLVAAESNQPQHF. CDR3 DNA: TGTGCCAGTAATCTGGTGGCGGCGGAGAGCAATCAGCCCCAGCATTTT.

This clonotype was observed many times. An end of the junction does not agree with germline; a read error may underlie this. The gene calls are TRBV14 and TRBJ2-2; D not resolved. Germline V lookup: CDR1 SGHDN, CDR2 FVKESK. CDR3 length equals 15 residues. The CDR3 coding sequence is TGTGCCAGCAGTCAAGGTTCAGGTTGGACCGGGGAGCTGTTTTTT. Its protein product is CASSQGSGWTGELFF. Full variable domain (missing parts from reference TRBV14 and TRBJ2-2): EAGVTQFPSHSVIEKGQTVTLRCDPISGHDNLYWYRRVMGKEIKFLLHFVKESKQDESGMPNNRFLAERTGGTYSTLKVQPAELEDSGVYFCASSQGSGWTGELFFGEGSRLTVL.

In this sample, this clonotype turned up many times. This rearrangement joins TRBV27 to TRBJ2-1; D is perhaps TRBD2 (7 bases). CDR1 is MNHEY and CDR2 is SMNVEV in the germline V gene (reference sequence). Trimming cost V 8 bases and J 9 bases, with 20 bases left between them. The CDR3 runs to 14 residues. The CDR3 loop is CASSHMGGLGEQFF. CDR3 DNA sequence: TGTGCCAGCTCCCACATGGGGGGGCTGGGTGAGCAGTTCTTC.

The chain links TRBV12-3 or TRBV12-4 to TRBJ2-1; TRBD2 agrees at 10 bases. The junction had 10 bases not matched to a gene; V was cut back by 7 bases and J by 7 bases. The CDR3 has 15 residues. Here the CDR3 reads CASIDLAGVENEQFF. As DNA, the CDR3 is TGTGCCAGCATCGATCTAGCGGGGGTGGAGAATGAGCAGTTCTTC.

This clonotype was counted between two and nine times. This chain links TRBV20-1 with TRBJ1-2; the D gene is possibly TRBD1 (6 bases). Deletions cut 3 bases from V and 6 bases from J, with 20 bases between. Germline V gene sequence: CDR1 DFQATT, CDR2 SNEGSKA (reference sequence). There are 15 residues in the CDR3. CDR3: CSARESRLTGNGYTF. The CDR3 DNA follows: TGCAGTGCTAGGGAAAGCAGGCTTACAGGGAATGGCTACACCTTC.

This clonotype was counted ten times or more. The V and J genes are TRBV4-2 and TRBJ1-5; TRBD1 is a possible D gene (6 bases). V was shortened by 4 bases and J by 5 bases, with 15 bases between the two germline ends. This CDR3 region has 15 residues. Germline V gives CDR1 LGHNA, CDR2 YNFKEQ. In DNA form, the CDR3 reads TGTGCCAGCAGCCCCGGCGGGGGGGCACATCAGCCCCAGCATTTT. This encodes CASSPGGGAHQPQHF.

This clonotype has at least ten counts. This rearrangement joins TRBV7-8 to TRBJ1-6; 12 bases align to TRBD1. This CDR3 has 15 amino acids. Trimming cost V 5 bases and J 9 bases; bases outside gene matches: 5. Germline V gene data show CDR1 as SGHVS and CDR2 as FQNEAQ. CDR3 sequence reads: CASSPRDRGPSPLHF. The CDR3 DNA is TGTGCCAGCAGCCCCCGGGACAGGGGGCCTTCACCCCTCCACTTT.

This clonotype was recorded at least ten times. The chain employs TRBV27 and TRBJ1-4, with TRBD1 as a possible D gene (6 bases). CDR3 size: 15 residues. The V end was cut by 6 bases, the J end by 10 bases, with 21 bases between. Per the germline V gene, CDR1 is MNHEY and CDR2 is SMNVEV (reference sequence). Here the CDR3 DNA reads TGTGCCAGCAGCGCCCTGGACAGCGCAAGGGGAAAACTGTTTTTT. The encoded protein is CASSALDSARGKLFF.

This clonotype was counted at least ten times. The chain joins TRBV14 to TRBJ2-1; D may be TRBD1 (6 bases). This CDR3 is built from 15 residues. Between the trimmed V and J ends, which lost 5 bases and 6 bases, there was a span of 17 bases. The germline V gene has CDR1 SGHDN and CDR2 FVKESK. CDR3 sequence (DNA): TGTGCCAGCAGCGTACAGGGACAATGGGGCAATGAGCAGTTCTTC. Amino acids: CASSVQGQWGNEQFF.

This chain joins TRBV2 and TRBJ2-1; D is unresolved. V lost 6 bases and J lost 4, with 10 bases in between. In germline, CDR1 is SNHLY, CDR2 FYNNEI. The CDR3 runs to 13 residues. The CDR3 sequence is CASSFSAYNEQFF. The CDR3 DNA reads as TGTGCCAGCAGCTTTTCCGCGTACAATGAGCAGTTCTTC.

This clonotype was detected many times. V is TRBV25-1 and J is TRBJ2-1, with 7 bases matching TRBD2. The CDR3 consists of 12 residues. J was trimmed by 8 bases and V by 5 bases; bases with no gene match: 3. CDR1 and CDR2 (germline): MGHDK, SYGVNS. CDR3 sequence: CASSRTSYEQFF. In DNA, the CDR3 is TGTGCCAGCAGTCGGACTAGTTATGAGCAGTTCTTC.

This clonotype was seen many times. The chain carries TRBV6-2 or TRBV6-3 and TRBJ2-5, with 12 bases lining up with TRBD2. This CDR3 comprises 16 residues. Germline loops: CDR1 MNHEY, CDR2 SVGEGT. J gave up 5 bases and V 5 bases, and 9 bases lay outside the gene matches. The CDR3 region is CASSPYSGTSGETQYF. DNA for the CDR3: TGTGCCAGCAGTCCTTATTCCGGGACTAGCGGGGAGACCCAGTACTTC.

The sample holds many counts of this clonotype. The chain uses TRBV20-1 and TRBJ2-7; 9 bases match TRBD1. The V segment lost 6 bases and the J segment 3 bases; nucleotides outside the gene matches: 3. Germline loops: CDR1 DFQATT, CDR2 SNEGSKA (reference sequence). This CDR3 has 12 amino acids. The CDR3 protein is CSAQDRGYEQYF. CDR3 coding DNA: TGCAGTGCCCAGGACAGGGGCTACGAGCAGTACTTC.

The CDR3 loop is CASSVAATNEKLFF. As DNA, the CDR3 is TGTGCCAGCAGCGTAGCAGCAACTAATGAAAAACTGTTTTTT. The rearrangement uses TRBV9 and TRBJ1-4; D remains unclear. Germline V lookup: CDR1 SGDLS, CDR2 YYNGEE. V lost 0 bases and J lost 0, with 3 bases in between. This CDR3 region has 14 residues.

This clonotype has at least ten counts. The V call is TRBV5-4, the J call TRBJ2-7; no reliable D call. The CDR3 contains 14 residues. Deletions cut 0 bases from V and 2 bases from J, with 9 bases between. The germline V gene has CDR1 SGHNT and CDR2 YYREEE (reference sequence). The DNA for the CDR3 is TGTGCCAGCAGCTTGGGGGTCAGGACCTACGAGCAGTACTTC. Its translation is CASSLGVRTYEQYF. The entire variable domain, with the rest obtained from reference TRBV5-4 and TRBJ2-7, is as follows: ETGVTQSPTHLIKTRGQQVTLRCSSQSGHNTVSWYQQALGQGPQFIFQYYREEENGRGNFPPRFSGLQFPNYSSELNVNALELDDSALYLCASSLGVRTYEQYFGPGTRLTVT.

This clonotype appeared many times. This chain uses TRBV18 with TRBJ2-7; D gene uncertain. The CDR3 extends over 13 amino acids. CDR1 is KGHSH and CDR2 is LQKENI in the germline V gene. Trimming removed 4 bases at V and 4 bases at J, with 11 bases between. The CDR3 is CASSLAASYEQYF. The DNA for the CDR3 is TGTGCCAGCTCACTCGCGGCCTCTTACGAGCAGTACTTC.

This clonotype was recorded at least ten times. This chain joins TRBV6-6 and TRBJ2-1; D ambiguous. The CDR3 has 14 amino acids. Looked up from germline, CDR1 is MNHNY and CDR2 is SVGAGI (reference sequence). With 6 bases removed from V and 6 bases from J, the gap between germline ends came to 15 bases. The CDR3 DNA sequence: TGTGCCAGCAGCTCGGCCTCCCTAGGCAATGAGCAGTTCTTC. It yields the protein CASSSASLGNEQFF.

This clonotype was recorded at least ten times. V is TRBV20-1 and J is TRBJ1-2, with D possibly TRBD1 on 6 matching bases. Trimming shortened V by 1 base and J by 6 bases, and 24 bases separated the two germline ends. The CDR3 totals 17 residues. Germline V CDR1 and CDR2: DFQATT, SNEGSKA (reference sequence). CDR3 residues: CSARAQREGGNVNGYTF. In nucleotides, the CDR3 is TGCAGTGCTAGAGCCCAACGGGAGGGGGGCAATGTAAATGGCTACACCTTC.

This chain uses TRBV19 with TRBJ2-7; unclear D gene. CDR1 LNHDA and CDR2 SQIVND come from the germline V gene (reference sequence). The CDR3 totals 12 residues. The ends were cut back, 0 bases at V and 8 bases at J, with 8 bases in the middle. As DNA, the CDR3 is TGTGCCAGTAGTATAGATCCGACGAAGCAGTACTTC. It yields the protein CASSIDPTKQYF.